The 18 T cell receptor beta chains below were found in one sample sequenced in a study of shared clonotypes between healthy human individuals. Sequencing used immunoSEQ multiplex PCR; TCRdb keeps in-frame clones, though not all of them. The table lists some 1.1 million clones, 60% to 85% of them singletons. Material for sequencing was memory CD4+ T cells from PBMCs. Subset described: CD45RA-negative fraction. The receptors here all came from a man between 18 and 35 years old in good health. Some clones in this sample may be carry-over from other donors' samples.

The V and J genes are TRBV9 and TRBJ1-2, with a possible D match to TRBD1 (5 bases). Germline-derived CDR1 and CDR2 are SGDLS and YYNGEE. The V end lost 8 bases, the J end lost 2 bases, and 22 bases lay between the germline ends. There are 16 residues in the CDR3. CDR3 amino acids: CASLTKRQPLNYGYTF. CDR3 DNA sequence: TGTGCCAGTCTAACAAAGAGACAGCCACTGAACTATGGCTACACCTTC.

This chain uses TRBV4-1 with TRBJ1-1, with D perhaps matching TRBD1 (5 bases). Germline V gene sequence: CDR1 MGHRA, CDR2 YSYEKL. This CDR3 is built from 13 residues. Trimming took 4 bases from V and 8 from J, leaving 14 bases between them. Here the CDR3 reads CASSPGGPSEAFF. CDR3 coding DNA: TGCGCCAGCAGCCCCGGGGGTCCGTCGGAAGCTTTCTTT.

The chain is built from TRBV5-1 and TRBJ2-7, with 9 bases identical to TRBD1. From germline, CDR1 is SGHRS and CDR2 YFSETQ. This CDR3 contains 13 residues. Trimming took 4 bases from V and 6 from J; bases not matched to a gene: 5. CDR3 protein: CASSPGTGLEQYF. DNA for the CDR3: TGCGCCAGCAGCCCCGGGACAGGGCTCGAGCAGTACTTC.

J is TRBJ2-5 and V is TRBV27; no clear D gene. The CDR3 extends over 11 amino acids. CDR1 is MNHEY, CDR2 SMNVEV, per germline (reference sequence). V was pared by 6 bases and J by 5 bases, with 7 bases between. The CDR3 DNA reads as TGTGCCAGCAGGACCTCCGAGACCCAGTACTTC. It yields the protein CASRTSETQYF.

The rearrangement uses TRBV7-9 and TRBJ1-2, with D perhaps TRBD1 (5 bases). The CDR3 is 14 amino acids. Trimming cost V 7 bases and J 7 bases, with 19 bases left between them. CDR1 SEHNR and CDR2 FQNEAQ come from the germline V gene (reference sequence). The CDR3, as DNA: TGTGCCAGCACCCTCTCATCGGGGACGTTTGGCTACACCTTC. Protein sequence: CASTLSSGTFGYTF.

The CDR3 DNA is TGTGCTAGTGGGCACGGGACTGTTGTGTTCTTC. Its protein product is CASGHGTVVFF. The gene calls are TRBV12-5 and TRBJ2-1; tentative D call: TRBD2 (6 bases). V lost 6 bases, J lost 15 bases, and 15 bases lay in between. Germline CDR1 reads LGHNT; CDR2 reads FRNRAP. This CDR3 is 11 amino acids long.

V and J are TRBV10-2 and TRBJ2-3; 8 nucleotides agree with TRBD1. V was pared by 7 bases and J by 5 bases, with 5 bases of the junction left unmatched. The V gene's germline CDR1 is WSHSY and CDR2 SAAADI. This CDR3 spans 13 amino acids. The DNA for the CDR3 is TGCGCCAGCAAGCAGGGGGCACAAGATACGCAGTATTTT. Protein sequence: CASKQGAQDTQYF.

Remarks on this clone: Other DNA sequences within the sample encode an identical CDR3. The chain joins TRBV6-1 to TRBJ1-1; a possible D gene is TRBD1 (5 bases). Germline CDR1 reads MNHNS; CDR2 reads SASEGT. The V gene lost 1 base and the J gene lost 3 bases, with 9 bases spanning the gap. CDR3 length: 14 residues. The CDR3 reads CASSEVGDYTEAFF. In DNA, the CDR3 is TGTGCCAGCAGTGAAGTGGGGGACTACACTGAAGCTTTCTTT.

This clone was seen at least ten times. The gene calls are TRBV27 and TRBJ2-2; D is unclear. This CDR3 has 13 residues. The ends were cut back, 3 bases at V and 4 bases at J, with 6 bases in the middle. CDR1 is MNHEY, CDR2 SMNVEV, per germline (reference sequence). The CDR3 loop reads CASSFDFTGELFF. CDR3 nucleotide sequence: TGTGCCAGCAGTTTCGATTTCACCGGGGAGCTGTTTTTT.

This clone was found once. V and J are TRBV28 and TRBJ2-7; 14 bases align to TRBD2. The V gene's germline CDR1 is MDHEN and CDR2 SYDVKM. The CDR3 spans 16 residues. The V gene end was trimmed by 3 bases and the J gene end by 5 bases; junction bases not matched to a gene: 6. The CDR3 is CASSLVTSGRADEQYF. DNA for the CDR3: TGTGCCAGCAGTTTGGTGACTAGCGGGAGGGCCGACGAGCAGTACTTC. The complete variable domain, with remaining parts taken from reference TRBV28 and TRBJ2-7, reads DVKVTQSSRYLVKRTGEKVFLECVQDMDHENMFWYRQDPGLGLRLIYFSYDVKMKEKGDIPEGYSVSREKKERFSLILESASTNQTSMYLCASSLVTSGRADEQYFGPGTRLTVT.

In its sample, this clone was seen a few times. The chain employs TRBV29-1 and TRBJ2-1, with D tentatively TRBD1 or TRBD2 (6 bases each). Germline V gene lookup returns CDR1 SQVTM and CDR2 ANQGSEA. CDR3 size: 15 residues. V was pared by 0 bases and J by 6 bases, with 15 bases between. CDR3 protein: CSVEDGGGGLNEQFF. The DNA for the CDR3 is TGCAGCGTTGAAGATGGAGGGGGTGGCCTCAATGAGCAGTTCTTC.

The chain uses TRBV5-8 and TRBJ2-2; no definite D call. Trimming removed 4 bases from V and 1 base from J, with 8 bases in between. The CDR3 runs 14 residues. From germline, CDR1 is SGHTS and CDR2 YDEGEE. CDR3 protein: CASSPWLNTGELFF. CDR3 DNA sequence: TGTGCCAGCAGCCCCTGGTTGAACACCGGGGAGCTGTTTTTT.

The CDR3 DNA reads as TGCAGCGGACGACAGGGAGCCAGCACCGGGGAGCTGTTTTTT. Protein: CSGRQGASTGELFF. This rearrangement joins TRBV29-1 to TRBJ2-2; 7 bases align to TRBD1. Unmatched junction bases numbered 9, after V lost 7 bases and J lost 4 bases. Germline V lookup: CDR1 SQVTM, CDR2 ANQGSEA. The CDR3 is made up of 14 amino acids.

With respect to this clone: The same CDR3 also results from other DNA sequences found in this sample. V and J are TRBV19 and TRBJ1-5; no definite D call. Trimming cost V 0 bases and J 3 bases, with 3 bases left between them. This CDR3 has 13 residues. Per germline, CDR1 LNHDA and CDR2 SQIVND (reference sequence). The CDR3 bases are TGTGCCAGTAGTATAGACCTCAATCAGCCCCAGCATTTT. This gives the protein CASSIDLNQPQHF.

This chain links TRBV5-8 with TRBJ1-4; 8 positions agree with TRBD1. The CDR3 is 16 amino acids. The V and J ends lost 2 bases and 3 bases, in that order; junction bases with no gene match: 6. CDR1 and CDR2 (germline): SGHTS, YDEGEE. CDR3 protein: CASSFTGGRANEKLFF. The CDR3 region has the DNA TGTGCCAGCAGCTTTACAGGGGGGCGGGCTAATGAAAAACTGTTTTTT.

At least ten counts were recorded for this clone. At the DNA level, this CDR3 is encoded by other sequences in the same sample as well. This chain connects TRBV27 to TRBJ2-7; 9 bases are a match to TRBD1. CDR1 is MNHEY and CDR2 is SMNVEV in the germline V gene (reference sequence). Trimming removed 3 bases from V and 0 bases from J; junction bases left unmatched: 3. This CDR3 has 15 residues. The CDR3 DNA follows: TGTGCCAGCAGTTTGCGGGACAGGGCCTCCTACGAGCAGTACTTC. This codes for CASSLRDRASYEQYF.

This chain connects TRBV2 to TRBJ2-1; 8 bases align to TRBD2. Per the germline V gene, CDR1 is SNHLY and CDR2 is FYNNEI. This CDR3 is 15 amino acids long. The V segment lost 4 bases and the J segment 7 bases; nucleotides outside the gene matches: 9. The CDR3 sequence is CASSATTSGGNEQFF. The CDR3 bases are TGTGCCAGCAGTGCTACAACTAGCGGAGGAAATGAGCAGTTCTTC.

On this clone: Other DNA sequences in the sample encode the same CDR3. The chain has TRBV29-1 and TRBJ2-7; 10 bases fit TRBD2. The CDR3 totals 12 residues. CDR1 is SQVTM, CDR2 ANQGSEA, per germline. The trim removed 7 bases at V and 2 bases at J, leaving 2 bases unmatched. The CDR3 DNA is TGCAGCGGGACTAGCGGAACCTACGAGCAGTACTTC. Its translation: CSGTSGTYEQYF.